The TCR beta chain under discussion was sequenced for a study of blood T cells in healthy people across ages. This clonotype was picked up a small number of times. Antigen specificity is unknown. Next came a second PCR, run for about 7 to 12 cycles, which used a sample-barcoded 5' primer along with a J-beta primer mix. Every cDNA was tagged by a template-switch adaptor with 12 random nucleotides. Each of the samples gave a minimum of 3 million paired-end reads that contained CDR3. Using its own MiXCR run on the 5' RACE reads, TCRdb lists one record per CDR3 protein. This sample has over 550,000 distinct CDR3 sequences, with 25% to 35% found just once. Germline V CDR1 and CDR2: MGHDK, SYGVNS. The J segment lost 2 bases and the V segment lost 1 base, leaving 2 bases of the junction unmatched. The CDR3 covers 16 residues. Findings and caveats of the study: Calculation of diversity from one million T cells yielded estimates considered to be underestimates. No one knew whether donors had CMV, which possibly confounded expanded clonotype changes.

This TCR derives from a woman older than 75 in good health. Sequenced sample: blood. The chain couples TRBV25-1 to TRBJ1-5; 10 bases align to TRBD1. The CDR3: CASSESGTGGNQPQHF. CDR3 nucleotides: TGTGCCAGCAGTGAATCAGGGACAGGGGGCAATCAGCCCCAGCATTTT.